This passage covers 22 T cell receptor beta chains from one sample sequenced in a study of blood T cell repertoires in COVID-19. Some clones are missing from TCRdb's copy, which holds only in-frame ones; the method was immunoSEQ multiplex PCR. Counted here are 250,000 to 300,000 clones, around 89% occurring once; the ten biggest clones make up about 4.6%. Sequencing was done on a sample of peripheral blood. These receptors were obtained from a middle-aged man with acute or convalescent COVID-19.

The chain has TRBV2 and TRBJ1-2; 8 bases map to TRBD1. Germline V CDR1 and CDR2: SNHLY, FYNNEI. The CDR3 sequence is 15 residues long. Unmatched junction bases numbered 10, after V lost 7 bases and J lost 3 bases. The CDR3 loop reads CASKQQGVLDYGYTF. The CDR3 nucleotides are TGTGCCAGCAAGCAACAGGGGGTATTGGACTATGGCTACACCTTC.

For the CDR3, the DNA is TGTGCCAGCAGCTATGTCCCGGGATTGAACACCGGGGAGCTGTTTTTT. It specifies CASSYVPGLNTGELFF. This chain uses TRBV5-5 with TRBJ2-2; possibly TRBD2 for D (5 bases). Germline loops: CDR1 SGHKS, CDR2 YYEKEE (reference sequence). V was clipped by 3 bases and J by 1 base, with 13 bases between them. This CDR3 spans 16 amino acids.

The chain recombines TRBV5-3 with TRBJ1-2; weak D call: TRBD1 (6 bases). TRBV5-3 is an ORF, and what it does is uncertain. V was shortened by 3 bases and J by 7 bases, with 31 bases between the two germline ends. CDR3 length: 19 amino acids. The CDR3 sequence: CARSYGWQGKVDPGCGYTF. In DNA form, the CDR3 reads TGTGCCAGAAGCTATGGGTGGCAGGGGAAGGTGGATCCCGGCTGTGGCTACACCTTC.

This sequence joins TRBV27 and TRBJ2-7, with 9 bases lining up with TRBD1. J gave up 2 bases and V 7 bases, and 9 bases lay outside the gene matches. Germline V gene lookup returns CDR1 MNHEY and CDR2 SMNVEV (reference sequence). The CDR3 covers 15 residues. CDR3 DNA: TGTGCCAGCAAAATGAACAGGGGGCTTACCTACGAGCAGTACTTC. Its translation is CASKMNRGLTYEQYF.

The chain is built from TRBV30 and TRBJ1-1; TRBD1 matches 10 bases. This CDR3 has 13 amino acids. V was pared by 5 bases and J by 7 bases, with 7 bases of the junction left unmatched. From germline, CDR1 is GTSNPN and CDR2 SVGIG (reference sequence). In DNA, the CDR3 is TGTGCCTGGGACAGGGGGCAGTTGGGTGAAGCTTTCTTT. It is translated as CAWDRGQLGEAFF.

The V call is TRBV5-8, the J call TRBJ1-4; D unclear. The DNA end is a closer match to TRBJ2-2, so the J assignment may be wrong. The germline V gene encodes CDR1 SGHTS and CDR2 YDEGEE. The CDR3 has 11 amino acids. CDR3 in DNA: TGTGCCAGCAGCCTGGTCGAGGAGCTGTTTTTT. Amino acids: CASSLVEELFF.

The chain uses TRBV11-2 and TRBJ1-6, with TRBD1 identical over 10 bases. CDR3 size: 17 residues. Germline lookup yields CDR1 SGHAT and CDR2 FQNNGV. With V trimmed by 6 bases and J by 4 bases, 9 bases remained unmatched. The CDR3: CASRADRGQGYNSPLHF. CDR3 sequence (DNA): TGTGCCAGCAGAGCCGACAGGGGGCAGGGATATAATTCACCCCTCCACTTT.

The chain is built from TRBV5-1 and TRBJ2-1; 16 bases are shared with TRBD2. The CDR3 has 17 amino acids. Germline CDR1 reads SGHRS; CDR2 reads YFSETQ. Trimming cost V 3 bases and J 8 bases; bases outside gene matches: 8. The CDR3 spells CASSSGTSGGAGHEQFF. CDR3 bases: TGCGCCAGCAGCTCCGGGACTAGCGGGGGGGCCGGCCATGAGCAGTTCTTC.

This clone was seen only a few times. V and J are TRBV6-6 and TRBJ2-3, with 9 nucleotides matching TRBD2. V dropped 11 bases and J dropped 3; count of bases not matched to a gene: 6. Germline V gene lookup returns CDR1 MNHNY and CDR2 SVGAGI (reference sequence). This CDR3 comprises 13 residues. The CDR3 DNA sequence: TGTGCCTCCCTGGCGGGGGGGACAGATACGCAGTATTTT. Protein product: CASLAGGTDTQYF.

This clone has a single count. The CDR3 region has the DNA TGTGCCAGCAGCTTAGGTGATCACTTTGGAAACACCATATATTTT. Encoded protein: CASSLGDHFGNTIYF. This chain links TRBV7-9 with TRBJ1-3; D uncertain. The V end lost 1 base, the J end lost 3 bases, and 10 bases lay between the germline ends. The germline CDR1 and CDR2 sequences are SEHNR and FQNEAQ (reference sequence). The CDR3 is 15 amino acids.

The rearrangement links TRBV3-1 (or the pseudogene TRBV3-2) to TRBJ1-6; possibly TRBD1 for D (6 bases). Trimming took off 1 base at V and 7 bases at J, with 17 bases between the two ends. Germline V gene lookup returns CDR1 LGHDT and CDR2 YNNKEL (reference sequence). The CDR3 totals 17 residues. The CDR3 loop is CASSQVGAIVQNSPLHF. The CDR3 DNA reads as TGTGCCAGCAGCCAAGTGGGGGCCATAGTACAAAATTCACCCCTCCACTTT.

Here the CDR3 DNA reads TGTGCCAGCAGTTTATGGGGGGGCAATGAGCAGTTCTTC. Its protein product is CASSLWGGNEQFF. V is TRBV12-3 or TRBV12-4 and J is TRBJ2-1, with 7 bases that match TRBD2. The ends lost 2 bases at V and 6 bases at J; junction bases unmatched: 1. CDR3 length: 13 residues.

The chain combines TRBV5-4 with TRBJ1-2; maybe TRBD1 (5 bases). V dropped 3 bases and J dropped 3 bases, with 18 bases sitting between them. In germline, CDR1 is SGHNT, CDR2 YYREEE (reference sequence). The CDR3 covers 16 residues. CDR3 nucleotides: TGTGCCAGCAGCTGGGAATGGGGCAGGGCGGACTATGGCTACACCTTC. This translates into CASSWEWGRADYGYTF.

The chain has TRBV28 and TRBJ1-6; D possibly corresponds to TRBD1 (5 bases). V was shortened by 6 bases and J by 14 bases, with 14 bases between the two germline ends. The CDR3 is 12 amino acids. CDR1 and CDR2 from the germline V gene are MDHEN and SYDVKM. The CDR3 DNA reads TGTGCCAGCAGACGGGACTCTTCGGCCCTCCACTTT. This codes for CASRRDSSALHF.

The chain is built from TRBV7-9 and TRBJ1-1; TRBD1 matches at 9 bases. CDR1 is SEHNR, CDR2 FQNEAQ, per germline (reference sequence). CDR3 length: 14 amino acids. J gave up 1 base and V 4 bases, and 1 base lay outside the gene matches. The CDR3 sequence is CASSWGQGNTEAFF. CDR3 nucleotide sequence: TGTGCCAGCAGCTGGGGACAGGGGAACACTGAAGCTTTCTTT.

CDR3 sequence (DNA): TGCGCCAGCAGCGGTGGGACAGCGAATAATTCACCCCTCCACTTT. It translates to CASSGGTANNSPLHF. The genes are TRBV5-1 and TRBJ1-6; 7 bases are shared with TRBD1. The CDR3 has 15 amino acids. CDR1 and CDR2 (germline): SGHRS, YFSETQ. J lost 5 bases, V lost 4 bases, and 6 bases had no gene match.

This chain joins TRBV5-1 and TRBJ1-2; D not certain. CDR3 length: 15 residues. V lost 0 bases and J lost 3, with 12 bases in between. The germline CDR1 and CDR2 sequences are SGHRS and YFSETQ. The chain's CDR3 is CASSLGDELYYGYTF. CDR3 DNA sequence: TGCGCCAGCAGCTTGGGAGATGAACTTTACTATGGCTACACCTTC. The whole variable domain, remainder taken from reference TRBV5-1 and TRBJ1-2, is KAGVTQTPRYLIKTRGQQVTLSCSPISGHRSVSWYQQTPGQGLQFLFEYFSETQRNKGNFPGRFSGRQFSNSRSEMNVSTLELGDSALYLCASSLGDELYYGYTFGSGTRLTVV.

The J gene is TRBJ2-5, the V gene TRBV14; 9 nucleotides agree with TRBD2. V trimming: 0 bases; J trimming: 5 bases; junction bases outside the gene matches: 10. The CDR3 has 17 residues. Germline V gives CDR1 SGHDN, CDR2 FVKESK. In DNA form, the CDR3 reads TGTGCCAGCAGCCAAGAATTAACCGCGGGGGGGGTCGAGACCCAGTACTTC. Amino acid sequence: CASSQELTAGGVETQYF.

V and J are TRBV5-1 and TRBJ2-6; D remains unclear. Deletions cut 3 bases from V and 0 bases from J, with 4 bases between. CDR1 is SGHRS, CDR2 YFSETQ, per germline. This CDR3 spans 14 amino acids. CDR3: CASSSFSGANVLTF. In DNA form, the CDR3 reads TGCGCCAGCAGCTCATTCTCTGGGGCCAACGTCCTGACTTTC.

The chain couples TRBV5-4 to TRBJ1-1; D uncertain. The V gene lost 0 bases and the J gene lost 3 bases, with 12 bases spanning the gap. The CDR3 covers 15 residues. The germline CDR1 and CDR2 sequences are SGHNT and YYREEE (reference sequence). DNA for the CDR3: TGTGCCAGCAGCTTGGCCTTAGAGGTCCACACTGAAGCTTTCTTT. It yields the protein CASSLALEVHTEAFF.

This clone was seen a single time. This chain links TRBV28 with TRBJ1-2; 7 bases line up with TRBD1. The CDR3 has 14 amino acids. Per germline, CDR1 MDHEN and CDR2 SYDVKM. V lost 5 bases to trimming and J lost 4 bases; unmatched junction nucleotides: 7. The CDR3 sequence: CASSPRRGPYGYTF. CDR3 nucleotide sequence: TGTGCCAGCAGTCCCCGAAGGGGGCCCTATGGCTACACCTTC.

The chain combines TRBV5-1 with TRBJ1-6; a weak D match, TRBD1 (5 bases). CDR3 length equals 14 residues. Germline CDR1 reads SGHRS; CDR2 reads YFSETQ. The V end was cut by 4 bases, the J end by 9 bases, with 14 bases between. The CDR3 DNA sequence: TGCGCCAGCAGCCGAGACAGCAGCAGTTCACCCCTCCACTTT. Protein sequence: CASSRDSSSSPLHF.